The table lists the clone carrying this T cell receptor (beta chain) with many counts. The data originate from a study of T cells in Graves' hyperthyroidism and ophthalmopathy. Study as a whole: Peripheral blood was secured at the point of initial diagnosis, before any treatment.

Uncontrolled infection, other autoimmune disease, pregnancy and lactation each barred patients from inclusion. Clinical symptoms, serum thyroxine, TRAb, thyroid ultrasound and orbital computed tomography established diagnosis. The authors took PBMCs from 8 to 10 ml fresh peripheral blood. Germline CDR1 LNHNV, CDR2 YYDKDF (reference sequence). Unmatched junction bases numbered 9, after V lost 3 bases and J lost 6 bases. The CDR3 has 17 residues. Regions amplified from RNA transcripts were the TCR beta CDR3 regions. Researchers ran a first-round RT-PCR on the TCR CDR3 using the HTBI primer set. TCRdb recomputed calls from the multiplex PCR reads with MiXCR, one row per CDR3 protein. The sample holds about 410,000 distinct CDR3 sequences; roughly 14% are singletons and the top ten take under 15%.

Material: blood. The chain carries TRBV15 and TRBJ2-7; 15 nucleotides match TRBD2. The receptor was derived from a man younger than 35 with Graves' ophthalmopathy. The CDR3 region has the DNA TGTGCCACCAGCAGTTCGGGACTAGCGGGAGGTAGACTCGAGCAGTACTTC. Translation: CATSSSGLAGGRLEQYF.